A single sample is the source of the 10 T cell receptor beta chains below, sequenced in a study of T cell repertoires in cytomegalovirus infection. For these TCRs, the target antigens are not known. From the reads, TCRdb called clonotypes with MiXCR, one entry per CDR3 protein. The table has about half a million distinct CDR3 sequences, 25% to 35% seen once. The specimen was cultured PBMCs, collected from culture after CMV antigen stimulation. These receptors originate from a human donor in good health (CMV status not recorded). Some clones in this sample may be carry-over from other donors' samples.

The chain uses TRBV28 and TRBJ2-7; a possible D gene is TRBD2 (5 bases). Germline V gene data show CDR1 as MDHEN and CDR2 as SYDVKM. Trimming shortened V by 5 bases and J by 0 bases, and 11 bases separated the two germline ends. This CDR3 comprises 14 residues. The CDR3 DNA sequence: TGTGCCAGCAGTCTAGCCACCCACTCCTACGAGCAGTACTTC. Its translation is CASSLATHSYEQYF. The complete variable domain, with remaining parts taken from reference TRBV28 and TRBJ2-7, reads DVKVTQSSRYLVKRTGEKVFLECVQDMDHENMFWYRQDPGLGLRLIYFSYDVKMKEKGDIPEGYSVSREKKERFSLILESASTNQTSMYLCASSLATHSYEQYFGPGTRLTVT.

This clonotype was counted a few times. The chain links TRBV6-2 or TRBV6-3 to TRBJ2-6, with a weak D call TRBD1 (6 bases). V was clipped by 2 bases and J by 2 bases, with 10 bases between them. The CDR3 runs 16 residues. CDR1 is MNHEY and CDR2 is SVGEGT in the germline V gene. Here the CDR3 DNA reads TGTGCCAGCAGTTACCTGCGGACAGCTGGGGCCAACGTCCTGACTTTC. Protein product: CASSYLRTAGANVLTF.

CDR3 in amino acids: CASGLAGAHEQYF. In DNA form, the CDR3 reads TGTGCCTCGGGACTAGCGGGAGCCCACGAGCAGTACTTC. The chain employs TRBV30 and TRBJ2-7, with TRBD2 identical over 14 bases. The CDR3 has 13 amino acids. Germline CDR1 reads GTSNPN; CDR2 reads SVGIG (reference sequence). V shed 7 bases, J shed 5 bases, and the junction held 4 bases outside the gene matches.

This clonotype was picked up a small number of times. The rearrangement joins TRBV11-3 to TRBJ2-1; 12 nucleotides agree with TRBD2. V lost 5 bases to trimming and J lost 8 bases; unmatched junction nucleotides: 7. Per germline, CDR1 SGHNT and CDR2 YENEEA. This CDR3 spans 15 amino acids. In DNA form, the CDR3 reads TGTGCCAGCAGCCGACTAGCGGGAGTGCCCCATGAGCAGTTCTTC. This codes for CASSRLAGVPHEQFF. Full variable domain (outside the CDR3, taken from reference TRBV11-3 and TRBJ2-1): EAGVVQSPRYKIIEKKQPVAFWCNPISGHNTLYWYLQNLGQGPELLIRYENEEAVDDSQLPKDRFSAERLKGVDSTLKIQPAELGDSAVYLCASSRLAGVPHEQFFGPGTRLTVL.

The chain couples TRBV4-1 to TRBJ1-5, with no clear D. V was trimmed by 0 bases and J by 2 bases, leaving 8 bases between them. Germline CDR1 MGHRA, CDR2 YSYEKL. This CDR3 has 15 amino acids. CDR3 sequence: CASSQDDGGNQPQHF. DNA of the CDR3: TGCGCCAGCAGCCAAGATGACGGGGGCAATCAGCCCCAGCATTTT.

This clonotype was counted at least ten times. The CDR3 protein is CASSLYEEGREQYF. The CDR3 DNA reads as TGTGCCAGCAGCTTATACGAAGAAGGAAGAGAGCAGTACTTC. The V call is TRBV7-6, the J call TRBJ2-7; D not certain. Trimming took 2 bases from V and 7 from J, leaving 15 bases between them. Germline V gene data show CDR1 as SGHVS and CDR2 as FNYEAQ. The length of the CDR3 is 14 residues.

This clonotype has just a few counts. The rearrangement uses TRBV27 and TRBJ1-1, with D hard to call. The CDR3 spans 14 residues. V dropped 4 bases and J dropped 3 bases, with 12 bases sitting between them. Germline values: CDR1 MNHEY, CDR2 SMNVEV (reference sequence). The CDR3 sequence is CASSSYGPHTEAFF. CDR3 coding DNA: TGTGCCAGCAGTTCCTACGGACCCCACACTGAAGCTTTCTTT.

This clonotype was found a few times. This chain uses TRBV11-1 with TRBJ2-7; D might be TRBD2 (5 bases). The CDR3 runs 15 residues. The germline V gene encodes CDR1 SGHAT and CDR2 FQDESV (reference sequence). V was pared by 5 bases and J by 4 bases, with 18 bases between. The CDR3 sequence: CASSLDYPLSYEQYF. CDR3 coding DNA: TGTGCCAGCAGCCTAGACTACCCACTCTCTTACGAGCAGTACTTC.

V usage is TRBV12-3 or TRBV12-4 and J usage is TRBJ2-5; 11 nucleotides line up with TRBD2. The length of the CDR3 is 16 residues. V shed 1 base, J shed 5 bases, and the junction held 6 bases outside the gene matches. The CDR3 coding sequence is TGTGCCAGCAGTTTAGGGCTAGCGGGGGGAACGGAGACCCAGTACTTC. Its translation is CASSLGLAGGTETQYF.

The V and J genes are TRBV27 and TRBJ2-1, with D perhaps matching TRBD2 (5 bases). V lost 5 bases, J lost 5 bases, and 16 bases lay in between. The CDR3 covers 15 residues. Germline V CDR1 and CDR2: MNHEY, SMNVEV (reference sequence). CDR3 residues: CASSLPYTGDNEQFF. The DNA for the CDR3 is TGTGCCAGCAGTCTCCCGTACACCGGGGACAATGAGCAGTTCTTC.